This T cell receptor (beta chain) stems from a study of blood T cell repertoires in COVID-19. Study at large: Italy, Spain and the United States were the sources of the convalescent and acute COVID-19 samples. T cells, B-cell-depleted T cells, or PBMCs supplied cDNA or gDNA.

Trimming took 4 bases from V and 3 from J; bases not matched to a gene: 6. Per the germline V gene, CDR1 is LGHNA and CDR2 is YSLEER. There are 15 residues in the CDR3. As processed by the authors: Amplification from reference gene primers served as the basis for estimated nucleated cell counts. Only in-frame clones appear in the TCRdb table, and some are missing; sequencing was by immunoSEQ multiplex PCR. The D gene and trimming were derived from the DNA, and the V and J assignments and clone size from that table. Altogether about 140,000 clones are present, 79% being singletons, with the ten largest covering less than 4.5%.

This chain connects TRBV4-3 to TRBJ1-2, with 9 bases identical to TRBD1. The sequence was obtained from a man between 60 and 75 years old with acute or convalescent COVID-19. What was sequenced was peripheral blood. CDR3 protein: CASSPGTGRDYGYTF. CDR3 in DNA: TGCGCCAGCAGCCCCGGGACAGGGAGGGACTATGGCTACACCTTC.